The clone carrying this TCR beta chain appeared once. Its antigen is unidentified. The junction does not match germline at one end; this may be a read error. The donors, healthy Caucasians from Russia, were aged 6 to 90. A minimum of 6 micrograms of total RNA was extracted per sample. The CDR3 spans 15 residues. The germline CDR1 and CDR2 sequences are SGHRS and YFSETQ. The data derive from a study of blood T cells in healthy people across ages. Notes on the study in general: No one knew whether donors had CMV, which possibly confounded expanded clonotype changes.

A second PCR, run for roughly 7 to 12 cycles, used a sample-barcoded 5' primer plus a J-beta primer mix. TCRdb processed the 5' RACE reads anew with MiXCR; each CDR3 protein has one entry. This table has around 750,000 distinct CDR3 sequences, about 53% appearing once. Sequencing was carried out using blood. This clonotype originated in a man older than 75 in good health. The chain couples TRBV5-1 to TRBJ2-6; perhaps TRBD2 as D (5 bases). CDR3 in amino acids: CVSSPPRGSANVLTF. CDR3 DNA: TGCGTCAGCAGCCCCCCCCGGGGTTCAGCCAACGTCCTGACTTTC. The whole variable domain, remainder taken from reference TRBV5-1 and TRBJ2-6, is KAGVTQTPRYLIKTRGQQVTLSCSPISGHRSVSWYQQTPGQGLQFLFEYFSETQRNKGNFPGRFSGRQFSNSRSEMNVSTLELGDSALYLCVSSPPRGSANVLTFGAGSRLTVL.